This T cell receptor beta chain was captured by sequencing in a study of blood T cell repertoires in COVID-19. The ends lost 5 bases at V and 1 base at J; junction bases unmatched: 26. There are 23 residues in the CDR3. Germline CDR1 and CDR2: MNHNY and SVGAGI (reference sequence). In the authors' workflow: Amplification of reference gene primers was used by the study to estimate nucleated cell counts. Clones were sequenced by immunoSEQ multiplex PCR, and TCRdb holds only the in-frame ones, with some missing. V and J calls plus clone size are reproduced from that table; the DNA served to infer D and trimming. The sample holds 90,000 to 110,000 clones, about 87% seen once.

This TCR was recovered from a woman aged 45-60 years with acute or convalescent COVID-19. The sequencing input was peripheral blood. The chain recombines TRBV6-6 with TRBJ2-7; 13 bases match TRBD2. CDR3 DNA: TGTGCCAGCAGTCCTCACCGGGACAGCGGACTAGCGGGGGCGAGTATACTTTCCTACGAGCAGTACTTC. Encoded protein: CASSPHRDSGLAGASILSYEQYF.